Below, 10 T cell receptor beta chains from the same sample are listed, as sequenced in a study of blood T cell repertoires in COVID-19. Produced via immunoSEQ multiplex PCR; TCRdb's table is partial and in-frame only. The sample shows 250,000 to 350,000 clones, 90% of them seen only once. The sequenced sample was PBMCs or T cells enriched from blood (not recorded which). Receptors originate from a man in his fifties or sixties who had recovered from COVID-19.

The CDR3 DNA is TGCAGCGCTCAGCCGGGGGCAGGGAGAGGGACTAGCGGAGGCTCCTACAATGAGCAGTTCTTC. It specifies CSAQPGAGRGTSGGSYNEQFF. The chain combines TRBV29-1 with TRBJ2-1; 11 bases line up with TRBD2. Germline CDR1 reads SQVTM; CDR2 reads ANQGSEA. The CDR3 runs to 21 residues. J lost 0 bases, V lost 7 bases, and 23 bases had no gene match.

The chain employs TRBV5-1 and TRBJ2-2, with 7 bases that match TRBD2. V was pared by 3 bases and J by 1 base, with 0 bases of the junction left unmatched. Germline lookup yields CDR1 SGHRS and CDR2 YFSETQ. The CDR3 spans 14 residues. As DNA, the CDR3 is TGCGCCAGCAGCTCTAGCGGGAACACCGGGGAGCTGTTTTTT. This sequence encodes CASSSSGNTGELFF.

This chain uses TRBV7-3 with TRBJ2-7, with 11 positions matching TRBD1. Germline trimming cut 5 bases from V and 6 bases from J; bases unmatched to any gene: 6. From germline, CDR1 is SGHTA and CDR2 FQGTGA. CDR3 size: 14 residues. DNA of the CDR3: TGTGCCAGCAGCCCGACGGGACAGGGGGGCGAGCAGTACTTC. Protein product: CASSPTGQGGEQYF. The whole variable domain, filled in from reference TRBV7-3 and TRBJ2-7, reads GAGVSQTPSNKVTEKGKYVELRCDPISGHTALYWYRQSLGQGPEFLIYFQGTGAADDSGLPNDRFFAVRPEGSVSTLKIQRTERGDSAVYLCASSPTGQGGEQYFGPGTRLTVT.

This clone was detected only once. The chain has TRBV10-2 and TRBJ1-1, with D possibly being TRBD1 (5 bases). Trimming removed 4 bases from V and 4 bases from J, with 7 bases in between. CDR1 is WSHSY and CDR2 is SAAADI in the germline V gene. This CDR3 has 12 amino acids. The CDR3, as DNA: TGCGCCAGCAGTGCCCAGGGCACTGAAGCTTTCTTT. It is translated as CASSAQGTEAFF.

J is TRBJ2-3 and V is TRBV4-3, with D tentatively TRBD1 (5 bases). This CDR3 region has 15 residues. Germline CDR1 and CDR2: LGHNA and YSLEER. The ends were cut back, 1 base at V and 4 bases at J, with 12 bases in the middle. CDR3 in DNA: TGCGCCAGCAGCCAAGGGACCCTAGGGGCAGATACGCAGTATTTT. The encoded protein is CASSQGTLGADTQYF.

The V gene is TRBV6-5, the J gene TRBJ2-7, with D tentatively TRBD2 (6 bases). The CDR3 is made up of 12 amino acids. The germline gives CDR1 MNHEY, CDR2 SVGAGI. V was pared by 6 bases and J by 4 bases, with 10 bases between. CDR3 loop: CASRGGKYEQYF. The CDR3 region has the DNA TGTGCCAGCAGAGGAGGGAAGTACGAGCAGTACTTC.

The genes are TRBV7-3 and TRBJ2-1; 10 positions match TRBD2. The germline V gene encodes CDR1 SGHTA and CDR2 FQGTGA. The CDR3 totals 13 residues. Trimming cost V 5 bases and J 8 bases; bases outside gene matches: 3. CDR3 region: CASSPSGRHEQFF. The CDR3 DNA is TGTGCCAGCAGCCCTAGCGGGAGACATGAGCAGTTCTTC.

The chain has TRBV28 and TRBJ1-2; D uncertain. CDR1 is MDHEN and CDR2 is SYDVKM in the germline V gene. The CDR3 has 14 residues. Trimming stripped 8 bases from V and 5 bases from J, with 18 bases between. DNA of the CDR3: TGTGCCAGCGGATTGTCGCGGCGAGAATATGGCTACACCTTC. It yields the protein CASGLSRREYGYTF.

The J gene is TRBJ2-6, the V gene TRBV28; a possible D gene is TRBD1 (5 bases). Trimming stripped 6 bases from V and 2 bases from J, with 5 bases between. CDR3 length: 13 amino acids. The V gene's germline CDR1 is MDHEN and CDR2 SYDVKM. The CDR3 loop is CASRGAGANVLTF. CDR3 nucleotide sequence: TGTGCCAGCAGAGGGGCTGGGGCCAACGTCCTGACTTTC.

The chain links TRBV4-1 to TRBJ2-1; D possibly corresponds to TRBD1 (6 bases). Germline CDR1 is MGHRA and CDR2 is YSYEKL. V was clipped by 1 base and J by 4 bases, with 11 bases between them. This CDR3 has 15 amino acids. The CDR3 nucleotides are TGCGCCAGCAGCCAAGCTAGGACAGAATACAATGAGCAGTTCTTC. Amino acids: CASSQARTEYNEQFF.